This is a list of T cell receptor beta chains from one sample in a study of blood T cell repertoires in COVID-19. The data were produced by immunoSEQ multiplex PCR, yet TCRdb's version contains in-frame clones alone and is incomplete. The data hold about 160,000 clones, with about 85% observed a single time. Sequenced: peripheral blood. These receptor sequences come from a man in his 60s who had recovered from COVID-19. CDR3s include the opening cysteine and the closing phenylalanine or tryptophan. D genes are given only for firm matches. Size is stated for part of the rows, as once, few or many counts, or as a class when the clone is expanded.

V gene	clone size	D gene	J gene	CDR3 DNA	CDR3 protein
TRBV18	NA	NA	TRBJ2-5	TGTGCCAGCTCACCACGGCGGGACCAAGAGACCCAGTACTTC	CASSPRRDQETQYF
TRBV5-1	NA	NA	TRBJ1-5	TGCGCCAGCAGCTTGGGAGGGGGTAATCAGCCCCAGCATTTT	CASSLGGGNQPQHF
TRBV15	once	NA	TRBJ1-2	TGTGCCACCCACGAACCAGGGCACGGCGGCTACACCTTC	CATHEPGHGGYTF
TRBV6-5	NA	TRBD1	TRBJ1-2	TGTGCCAGCACTACAGGGGGCTATGGCTACACCTTC	CASTTGGYGYTF
TRBV6-5	NA	NA	TRBJ2-1	TGTGCCAGCACCTCCGGGCGGGTAATTGAGCAGTTCTTC	CASTSGRVIEQFF
TRBV7-9	NA	NA	TRBJ2-5	TGTGCCAGCAACCCTTTTGGAGGTGAGACCCAGTACTTC	CASNPFGGETQYF
TRBV7-9	NA	TRBD1	TRBJ1-1	TGTGCCAGCAGCACAGGGGACGGCGGGCCAACTGAAGCTTTCTTT	CASSTGDGGPTEAFF
TRBV4-1	few	TRBD2	TRBJ2-7	TGCGCCAGCAGCCAACGGACTAGCGGGGACGAGCAGTACTTC	CASSQRTSGDEQYF
TRBV15	NA	NA	TRBJ2-6	TGTGCCACCAGCGTGAGCGGGGCCAACGTCCTGACTTTC	CATSVSGANVLTF
TRBV7-9	NA	TRBD1	TRBJ2-7	TGTGCCAGCAAGAGGACAGGGGGTCTGGACGAGCAGTACTTC	CASKRTGGLDEQYF
TRBV15	NA	TRBD1	TRBJ2-2	TGTGCCACCAGCAGAGATTGGACAGGGGGAACCGGGGAGCTGTTTTTT	CATSRDWTGGTGELFF
TRBV6-1	few	NA	TRBJ1-2	TGTGCCAGCAGTGAAGGGACAGCCTATGGCTACACCTTC	CASSEGTAYGYTF
TRBV3-1/TRBV3-2	NA	TRBD1	TRBJ1-1	TGTGCCAGCAGCCGAGACTGGACAGGGGGCGGCACTGAAGCTTTCTTT	CASSRDWTGGGTEAFF
TRBV9	NA	TRBD1	TRBJ2-1	TGTGCCAGCAGCGTTGGACAGGGGGGTTTCTCCTACAATGAGCAGTTCTTC	CASSVGQGGFSYNEQFF
TRBV18	few	NA	TRBJ1-1	TGTGCCAGCTCACCACGGACAGCGAACACTGAAGCTTTCTTT	CASSPRTANTEAFF
TRBV14	few	NA	TRBJ2-2	TGTGCCAGCAGCGGGAGCGGTTCGTGGACCGGGGAGCTGTTTTTT	CASSGSGSWTGELFF
TRBV28	NA	NA	TRBJ1-3	TGTGCCAGCAGTTTACTCGACAGCGGAAACACCATATATTTT	CASSLLDSGNTIYF
TRBV12-5	NA	NA	TRBJ1-1	TGTGCTAGTGCCCTCAGTGTCAACACTGAAGCTTTCTTT	CASALSVNTEAFF